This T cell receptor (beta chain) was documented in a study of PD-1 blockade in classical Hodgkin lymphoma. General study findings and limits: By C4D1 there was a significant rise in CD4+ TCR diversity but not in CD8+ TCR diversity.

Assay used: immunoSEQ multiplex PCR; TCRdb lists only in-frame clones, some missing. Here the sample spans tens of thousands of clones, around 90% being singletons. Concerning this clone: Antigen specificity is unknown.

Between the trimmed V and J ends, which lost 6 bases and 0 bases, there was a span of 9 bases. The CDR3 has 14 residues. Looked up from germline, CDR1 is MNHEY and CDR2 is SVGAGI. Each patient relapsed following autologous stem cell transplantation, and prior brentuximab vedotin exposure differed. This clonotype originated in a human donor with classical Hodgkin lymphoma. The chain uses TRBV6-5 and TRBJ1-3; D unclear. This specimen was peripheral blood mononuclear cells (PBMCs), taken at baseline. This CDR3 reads CASRRLNSGNTIYF. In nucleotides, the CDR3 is TGTGCCAGCAGACGACTAAACTCTGGAAACACCATATATTTT.